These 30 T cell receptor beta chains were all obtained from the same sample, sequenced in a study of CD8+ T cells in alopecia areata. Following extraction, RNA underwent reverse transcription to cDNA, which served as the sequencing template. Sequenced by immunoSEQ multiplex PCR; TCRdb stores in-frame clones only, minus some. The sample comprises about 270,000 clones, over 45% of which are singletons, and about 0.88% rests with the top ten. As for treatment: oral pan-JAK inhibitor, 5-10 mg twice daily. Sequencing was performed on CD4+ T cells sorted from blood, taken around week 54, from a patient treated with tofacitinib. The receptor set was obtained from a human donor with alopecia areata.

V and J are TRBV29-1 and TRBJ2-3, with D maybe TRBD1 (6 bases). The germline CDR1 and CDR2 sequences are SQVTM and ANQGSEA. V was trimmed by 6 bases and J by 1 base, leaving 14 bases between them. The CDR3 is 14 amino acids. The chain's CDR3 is CSVQGSSGTDTQYF. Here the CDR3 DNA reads TGCAGCGTCCAGGGGAGCTCGGGCACAGATACGCAGTATTTT.

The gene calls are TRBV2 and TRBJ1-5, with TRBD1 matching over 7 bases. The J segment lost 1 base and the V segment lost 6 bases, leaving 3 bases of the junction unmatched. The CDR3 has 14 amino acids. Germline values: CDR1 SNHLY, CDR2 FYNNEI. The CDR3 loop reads CASRGGLSNQPQHF. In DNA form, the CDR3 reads TGTGCCAGCAGAGGGGGCTTGAGCAATCAGCCCCAGCATTTT. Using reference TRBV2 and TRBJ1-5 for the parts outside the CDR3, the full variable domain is EPEVTQTPSHQVTQMGQEVILRCVPISNHLYFYWYRQILGQKVEFLVSFYNNEISEKSEIFDDQFSVERPDGSNFTLKIRSTKLEDSAMYFCASRGGLSNQPQHFGDGTRLSIL.

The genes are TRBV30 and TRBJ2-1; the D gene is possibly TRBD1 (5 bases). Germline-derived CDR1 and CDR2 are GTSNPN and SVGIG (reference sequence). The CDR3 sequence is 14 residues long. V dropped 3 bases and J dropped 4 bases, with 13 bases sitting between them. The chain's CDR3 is CAWRQDSRYNEQFF. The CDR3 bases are TGTGCCTGGAGGCAAGACAGTAGATACAATGAGCAGTTCTTC. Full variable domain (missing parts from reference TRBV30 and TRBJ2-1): SQTIHQWPATLVQPVGSPLSLECTVEGTSNPNLYWYRQAAGRGLQLLFYSVGIGQISSEVPQNLSASRPQDRQFILSSKKLLLSDSGFYLCAWRQDSRYNEQFFGPGTRLTVL.

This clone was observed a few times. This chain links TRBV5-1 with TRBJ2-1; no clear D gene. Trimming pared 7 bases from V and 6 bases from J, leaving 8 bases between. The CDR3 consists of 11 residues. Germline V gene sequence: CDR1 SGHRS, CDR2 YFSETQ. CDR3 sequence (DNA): TGCGCCAGCGCCCTCGCCAATGAGCAGTTCTTC. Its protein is CASALANEQFF.

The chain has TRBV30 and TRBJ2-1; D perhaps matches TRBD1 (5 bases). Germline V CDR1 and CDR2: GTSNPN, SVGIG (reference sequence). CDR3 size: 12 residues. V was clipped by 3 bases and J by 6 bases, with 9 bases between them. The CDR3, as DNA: TGTGCCTGGAGCAGGGTACTCAATGAGCAGTTCTTC. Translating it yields CAWSRVLNEQFF.

The CDR3 DNA follows: TGCAGCGTTGAAGGTCAGGGATCAGGTGGCTACACCTTC. Its translation: CSVEGQGSGGYTF. The gene calls are TRBV29-1 and TRBJ1-2; tentatively, D is TRBD1 (5 bases). The V gene lost 1 base and the J gene lost 7 bases, with 13 bases spanning the gap. The CDR3 consists of 13 residues. CDR1 is SQVTM and CDR2 is ANQGSEA in the germline V gene.

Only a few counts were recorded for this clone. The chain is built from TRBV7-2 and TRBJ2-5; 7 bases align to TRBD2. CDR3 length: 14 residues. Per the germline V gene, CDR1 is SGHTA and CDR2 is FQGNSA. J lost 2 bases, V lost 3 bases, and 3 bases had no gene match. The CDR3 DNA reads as TGTGCCAGCAGCTTTCAGCGGGGACAAGAGACCCAGTACTTC. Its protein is CASSFQRGQETQYF.

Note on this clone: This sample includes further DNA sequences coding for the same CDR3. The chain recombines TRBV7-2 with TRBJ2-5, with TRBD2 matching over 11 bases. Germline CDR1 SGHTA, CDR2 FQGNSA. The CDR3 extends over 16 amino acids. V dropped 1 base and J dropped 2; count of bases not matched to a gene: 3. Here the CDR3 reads CASSLGLAGGQETQYF. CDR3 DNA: TGTGCCAGCAGCTTAGGGCTAGCGGGGGGTCAAGAGACCCAGTACTTC.

CDR3 sequence reads: CAWSLDRADYGYTF. The CDR3 DNA reads TGTGCCTGGAGTCTCGACAGGGCGGACTATGGCTACACCTTC. The chain is built from TRBV30 and TRBJ1-2, with 7 positions matching TRBD1. The CDR3 has 14 amino acids. Germline assignment: CDR1 GTSNPN and CDR2 SVGIG (reference sequence). The trim removed 2 bases at V and 3 bases at J, leaving 6 bases unmatched.

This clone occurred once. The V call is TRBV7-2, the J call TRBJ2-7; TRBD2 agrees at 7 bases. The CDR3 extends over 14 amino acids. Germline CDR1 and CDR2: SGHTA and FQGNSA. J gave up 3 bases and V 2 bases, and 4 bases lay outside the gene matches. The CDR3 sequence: CASSLPGLSYEQYF. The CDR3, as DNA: TGTGCCAGCAGCTTACCGGGACTAAGCTACGAGCAGTACTTC.

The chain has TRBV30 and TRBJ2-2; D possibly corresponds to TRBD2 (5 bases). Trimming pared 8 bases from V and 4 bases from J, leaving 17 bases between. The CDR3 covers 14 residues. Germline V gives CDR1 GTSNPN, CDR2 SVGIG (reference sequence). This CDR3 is CAGSWLASTGELFF. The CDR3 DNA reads TGTGCCGGGTCTTGGTTAGCGAGCACCGGGGAGCTGTTTTTT. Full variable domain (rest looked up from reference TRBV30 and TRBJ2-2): SQTIHQWPATLVQPVGSPLSLECTVEGTSNPNLYWYRQAAGRGLQLLFYSVGIGQISSEVPQNLSASRPQDRQFILSSKKLLLSDSGFYLCAGSWLASTGELFFGEGSRLTVL.

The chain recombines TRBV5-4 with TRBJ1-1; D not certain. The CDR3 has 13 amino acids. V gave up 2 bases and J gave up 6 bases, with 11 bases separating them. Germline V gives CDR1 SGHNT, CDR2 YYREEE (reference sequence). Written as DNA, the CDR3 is TGTGCCAGCAGCTTTCGGGGAGTCCCTGAAGCTTTCTTT. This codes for CASSFRGVPEAFF.

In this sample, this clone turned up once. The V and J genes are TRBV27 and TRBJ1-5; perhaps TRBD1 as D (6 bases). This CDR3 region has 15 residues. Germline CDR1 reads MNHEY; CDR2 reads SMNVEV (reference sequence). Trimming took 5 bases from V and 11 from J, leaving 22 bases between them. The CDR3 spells CASSRLGHSGMAQHF. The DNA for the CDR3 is TGTGCCAGCAGTCGTTTGGGACATAGTGGGATGGCCCAGCATTTT.

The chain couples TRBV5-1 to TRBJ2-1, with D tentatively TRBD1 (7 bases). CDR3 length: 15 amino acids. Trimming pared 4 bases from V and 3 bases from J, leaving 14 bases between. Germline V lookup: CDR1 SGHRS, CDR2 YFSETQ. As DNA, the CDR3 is TGCGCCAGCAGCCAGGGGGGCATGTTCTACAATGAGCAGTTCTTC. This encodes CASSQGGMFYNEQFF.

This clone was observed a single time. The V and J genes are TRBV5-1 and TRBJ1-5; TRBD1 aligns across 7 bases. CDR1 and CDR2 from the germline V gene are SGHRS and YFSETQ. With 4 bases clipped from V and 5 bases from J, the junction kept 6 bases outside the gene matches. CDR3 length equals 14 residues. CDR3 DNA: TGCGCCAGCAGCGCGACAGGGATGGATCAGCCCCAGCATTTT. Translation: CASSATGMDQPQHF.

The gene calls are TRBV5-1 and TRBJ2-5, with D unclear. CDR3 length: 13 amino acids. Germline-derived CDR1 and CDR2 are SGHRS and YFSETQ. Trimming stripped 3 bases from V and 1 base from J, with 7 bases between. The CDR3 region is CASSSGVQETQYF. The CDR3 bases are TGCGCCAGCAGCTCTGGGGTCCAAGAGACCCAGTACTTC.

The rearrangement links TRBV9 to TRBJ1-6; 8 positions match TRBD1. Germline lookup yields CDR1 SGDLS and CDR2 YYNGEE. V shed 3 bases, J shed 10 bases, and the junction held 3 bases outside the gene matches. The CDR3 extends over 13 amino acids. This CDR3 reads CASSATGDSPLHF. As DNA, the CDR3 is TGTGCCAGCAGCGCGACAGGGGACTCACCCCTCCACTTT.

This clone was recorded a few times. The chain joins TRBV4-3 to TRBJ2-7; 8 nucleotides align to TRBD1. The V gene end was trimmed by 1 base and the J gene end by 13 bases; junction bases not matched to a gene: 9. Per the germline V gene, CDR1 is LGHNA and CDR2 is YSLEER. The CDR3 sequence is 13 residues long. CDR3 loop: CASSQGRTGLPYF. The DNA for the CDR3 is TGCGCCAGCAGCCAAGGACGGACAGGGCTGCCATACTTC.

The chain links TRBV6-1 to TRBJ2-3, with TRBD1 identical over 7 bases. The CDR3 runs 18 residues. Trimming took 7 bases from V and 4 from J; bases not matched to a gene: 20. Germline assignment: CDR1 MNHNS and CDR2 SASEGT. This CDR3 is CASIEAQGQSTRADTQYF. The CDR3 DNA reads TGTGCCAGCATCGAAGCCCAGGGACAGTCCACTAGGGCAGATACGCAGTATTTT.

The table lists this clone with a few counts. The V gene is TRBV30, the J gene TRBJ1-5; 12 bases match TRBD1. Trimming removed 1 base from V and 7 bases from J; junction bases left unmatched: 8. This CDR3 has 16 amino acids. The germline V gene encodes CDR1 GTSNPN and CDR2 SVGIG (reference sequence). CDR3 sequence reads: CAWSGSGTGGRQPQHF. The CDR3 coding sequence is TGTGCCTGGAGTGGATCCGGGACAGGGGGCCGGCAGCCCCAGCATTTT.

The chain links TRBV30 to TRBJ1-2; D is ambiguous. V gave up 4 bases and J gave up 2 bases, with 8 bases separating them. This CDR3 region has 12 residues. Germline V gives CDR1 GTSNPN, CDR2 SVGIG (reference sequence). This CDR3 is CAWIDTNYGYTF. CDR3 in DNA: TGTGCCTGGATAGACACCAACTATGGCTACACCTTC.

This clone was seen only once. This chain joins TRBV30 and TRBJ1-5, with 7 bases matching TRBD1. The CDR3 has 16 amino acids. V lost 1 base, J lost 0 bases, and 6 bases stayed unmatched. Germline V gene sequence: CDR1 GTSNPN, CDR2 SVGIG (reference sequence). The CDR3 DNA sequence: TGTGCCTGGAGTGGAGTGGGACAGAATAGCAATCAGCCCCAGCATTTT. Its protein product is CAWSGVGQNSNQPQHF.

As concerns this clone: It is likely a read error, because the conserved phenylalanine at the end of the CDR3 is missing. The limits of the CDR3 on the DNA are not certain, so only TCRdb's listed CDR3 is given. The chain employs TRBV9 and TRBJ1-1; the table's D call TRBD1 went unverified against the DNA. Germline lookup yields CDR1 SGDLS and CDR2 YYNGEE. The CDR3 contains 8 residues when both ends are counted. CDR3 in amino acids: CASSVGQN.

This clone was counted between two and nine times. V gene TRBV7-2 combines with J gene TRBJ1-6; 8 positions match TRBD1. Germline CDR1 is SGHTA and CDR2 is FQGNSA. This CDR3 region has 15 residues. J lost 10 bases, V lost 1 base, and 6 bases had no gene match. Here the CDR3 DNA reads TGTGCCAGCAGCTTAGACGGGGACAGGTGGTCACCCCTCCACTTT. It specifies CASSLDGDRWSPLHF. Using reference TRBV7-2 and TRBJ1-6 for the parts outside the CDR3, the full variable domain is GAGVSQSPSNKVTEKGKDVELRCDPISGHTALYWYRQSLGQGLEFLIYFQGNSAPDKSGLPSDRFSAERTGGSVSTLTIQRTQQEDSAVYLCASSLDGDRWSPLHFGNGTRLTVT.

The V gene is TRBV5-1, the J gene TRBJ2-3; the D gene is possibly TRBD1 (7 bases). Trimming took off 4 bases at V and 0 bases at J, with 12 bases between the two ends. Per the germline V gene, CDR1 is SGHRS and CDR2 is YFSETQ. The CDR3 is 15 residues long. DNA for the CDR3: TGCGCCAGCAGCGGGAGGACAGGAAGCACAGATACGCAGTATTTT. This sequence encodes CASSGRTGSTDTQYF.

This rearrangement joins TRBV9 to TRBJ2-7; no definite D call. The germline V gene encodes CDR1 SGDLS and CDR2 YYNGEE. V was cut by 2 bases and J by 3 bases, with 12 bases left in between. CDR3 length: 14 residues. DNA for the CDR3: TGTGCCAGCAGCGTGCACGCCCGGGTCTACGAGCAGTACTTC. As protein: CASSVHARVYEQYF.

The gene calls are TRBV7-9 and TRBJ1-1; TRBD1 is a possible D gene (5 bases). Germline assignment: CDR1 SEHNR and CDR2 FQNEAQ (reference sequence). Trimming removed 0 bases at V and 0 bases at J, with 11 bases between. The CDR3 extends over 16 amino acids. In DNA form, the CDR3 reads TGTGCCAGCAGCTTAGCGCCGGGACCCATGAACACTGAAGCTTTCTTT. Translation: CASSLAPGPMNTEAFF.

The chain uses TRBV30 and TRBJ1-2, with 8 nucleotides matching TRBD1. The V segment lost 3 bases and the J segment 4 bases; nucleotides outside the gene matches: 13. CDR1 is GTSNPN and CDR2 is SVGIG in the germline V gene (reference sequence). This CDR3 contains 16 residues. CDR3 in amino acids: CAWSRVGSGGSYGYTF. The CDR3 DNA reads TGTGCCTGGAGCAGAGTTGGGTCAGGGGGCTCCTATGGCTACACCTTC.

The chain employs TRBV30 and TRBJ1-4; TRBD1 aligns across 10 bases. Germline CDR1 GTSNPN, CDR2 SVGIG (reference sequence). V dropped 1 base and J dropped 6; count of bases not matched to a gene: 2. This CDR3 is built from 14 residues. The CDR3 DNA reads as TGTGCCTGGAGTGCGGACAGGGGGGATGAAAAACTGTTTTTT. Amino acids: CAWSADRGDEKLFF. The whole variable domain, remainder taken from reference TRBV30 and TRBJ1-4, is SQTIHQWPATLVQPVGSPLSLECTVEGTSNPNLYWYRQAAGRGLQLLFYSVGIGQISSEVPQNLSASRPQDRQFILSSKKLLLSDSGFYLCAWSADRGDEKLFFGSGTQLSVL.

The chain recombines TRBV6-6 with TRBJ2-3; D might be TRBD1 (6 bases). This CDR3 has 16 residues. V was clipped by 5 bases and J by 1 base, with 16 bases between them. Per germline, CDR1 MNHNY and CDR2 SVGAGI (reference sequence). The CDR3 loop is CASSHQGSRGTDTQYF. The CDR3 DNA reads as TGTGCCAGCAGTCATCAGGGGTCGCGAGGCACAGATACGCAGTATTTT.